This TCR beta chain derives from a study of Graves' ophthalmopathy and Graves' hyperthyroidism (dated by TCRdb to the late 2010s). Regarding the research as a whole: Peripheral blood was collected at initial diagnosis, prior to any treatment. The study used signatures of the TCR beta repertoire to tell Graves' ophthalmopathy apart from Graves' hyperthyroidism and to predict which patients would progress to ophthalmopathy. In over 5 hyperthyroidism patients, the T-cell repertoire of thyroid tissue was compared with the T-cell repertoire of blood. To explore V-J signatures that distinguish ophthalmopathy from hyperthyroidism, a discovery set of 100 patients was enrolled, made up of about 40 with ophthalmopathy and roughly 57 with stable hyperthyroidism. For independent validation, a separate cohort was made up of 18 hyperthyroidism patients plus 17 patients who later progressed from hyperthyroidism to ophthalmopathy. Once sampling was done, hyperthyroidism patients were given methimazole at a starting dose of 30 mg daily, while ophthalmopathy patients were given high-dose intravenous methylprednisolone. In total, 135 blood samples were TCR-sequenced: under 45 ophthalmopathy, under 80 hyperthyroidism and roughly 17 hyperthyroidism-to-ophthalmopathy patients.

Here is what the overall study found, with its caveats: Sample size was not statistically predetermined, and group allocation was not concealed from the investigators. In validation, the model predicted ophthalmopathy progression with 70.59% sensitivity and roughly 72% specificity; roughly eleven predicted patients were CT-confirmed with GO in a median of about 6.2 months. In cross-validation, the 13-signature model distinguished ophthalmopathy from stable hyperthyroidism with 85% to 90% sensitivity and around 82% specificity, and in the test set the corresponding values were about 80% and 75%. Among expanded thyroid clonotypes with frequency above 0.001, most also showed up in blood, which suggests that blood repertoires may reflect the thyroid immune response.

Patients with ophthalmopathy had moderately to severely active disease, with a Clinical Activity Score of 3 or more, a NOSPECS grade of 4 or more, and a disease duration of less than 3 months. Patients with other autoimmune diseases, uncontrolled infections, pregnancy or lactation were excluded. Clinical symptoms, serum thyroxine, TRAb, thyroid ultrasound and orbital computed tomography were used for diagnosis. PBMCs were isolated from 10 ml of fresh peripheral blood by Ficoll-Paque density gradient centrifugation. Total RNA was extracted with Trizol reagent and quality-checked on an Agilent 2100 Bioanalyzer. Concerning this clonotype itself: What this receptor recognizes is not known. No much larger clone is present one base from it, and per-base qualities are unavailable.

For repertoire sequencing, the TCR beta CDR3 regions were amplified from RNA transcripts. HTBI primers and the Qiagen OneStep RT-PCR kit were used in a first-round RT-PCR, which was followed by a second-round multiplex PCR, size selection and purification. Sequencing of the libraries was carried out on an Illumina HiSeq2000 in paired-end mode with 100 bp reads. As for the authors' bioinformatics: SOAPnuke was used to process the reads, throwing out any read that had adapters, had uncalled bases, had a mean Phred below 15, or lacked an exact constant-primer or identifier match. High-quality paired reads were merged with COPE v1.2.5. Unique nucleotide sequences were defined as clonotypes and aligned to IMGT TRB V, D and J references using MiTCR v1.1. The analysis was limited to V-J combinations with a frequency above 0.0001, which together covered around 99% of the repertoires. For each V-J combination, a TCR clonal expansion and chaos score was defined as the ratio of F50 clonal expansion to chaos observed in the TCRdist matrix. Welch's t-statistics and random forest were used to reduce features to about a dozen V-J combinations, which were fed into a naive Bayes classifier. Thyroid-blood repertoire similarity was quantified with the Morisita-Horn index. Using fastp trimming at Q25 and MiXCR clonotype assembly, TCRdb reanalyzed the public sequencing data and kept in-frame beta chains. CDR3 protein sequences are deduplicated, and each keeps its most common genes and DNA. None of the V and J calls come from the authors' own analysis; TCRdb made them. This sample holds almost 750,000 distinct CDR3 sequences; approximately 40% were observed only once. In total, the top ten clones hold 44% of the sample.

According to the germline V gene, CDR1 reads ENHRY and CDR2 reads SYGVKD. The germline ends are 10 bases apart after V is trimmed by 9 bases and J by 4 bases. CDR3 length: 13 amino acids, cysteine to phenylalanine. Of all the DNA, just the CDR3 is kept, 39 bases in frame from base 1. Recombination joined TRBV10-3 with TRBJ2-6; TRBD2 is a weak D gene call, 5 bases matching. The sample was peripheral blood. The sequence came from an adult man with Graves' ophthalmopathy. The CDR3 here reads CAIRPGGANVLTF. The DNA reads TGTGCCATAAGACCGGGAGGGGCCAACGTCCTGACTTTC.